One TCR beta chain is described in this entry. This clone was observed once. Its cognate antigen has yet to be identified. No clone much larger than this one lies a single base away; base qualities are absent. These data are taken from a study of blood T cell repertoires in COVID-19 (dated by TCRdb to 2020 to 2021). In the study overall: The collaborator samples originated in the United States, Italy and Spain and spanned the acute and convalescent phases of COVID-19. The material from the prospective study consisted of cDNA or gDNA derived from T cells, B-cell-depleted T cells, or PBMCs. Subjects who had been exposed to COVID-19, were actively infected with it, or had recovered from it provided the deeply sampled blood TCRbeta repertoires that made up the dataset. Where HLA class I and class II types were available, the types were taken from metadata supplied by the sample provider, not from assay-based typing. The sample metadata nearly always contained a de-identified subject ID, COVID-19 status, age in years and sex. The repertoires were made available in a free public database intended to serve as a resource for research on the immune response to SARS-CoV-2. Samples were obtained from the ongoing ImmuneRACE study (first 160 participants) and from 1,000 to 1,500 subjects provided by 6 global collaborators. Points the paper makes about the study in general: The amount of clinical and demographic metadata varied by source and participant and was provided uncurated.

Each collaborating institution followed its own protocols to collect whole blood in K2EDTA tubes. Collaborator samples were shipped for TCRbeta analysis as frozen whole blood, isolated PBMCs, or DNA extracted from either sample type. From the cysteine through the phenylalanine, the CDR3 covers 19 amino acids. The only DNA kept is the CDR3, 57 bases in frame from the first base. V is cut back by 4 bases and J by 5 bases, with 18 bases in the junction unmatched. Sequences SEHNR (CDR1) and FQNEAQ (CDR2) are obtained from the germline V gene (reference sequence). TCRbeta CDR3 regions were amplified from genomic DNA by means of the immunoSEQ Assay, a bias-controlled multiplex PCR. In the source study's methods: Nucleated cell counts per sample were estimated from amplification of reference gene primers within the assay. To quantify the absolute abundance of each unique TCRbeta CDR3 rearrangement, sequence reads were collapsed and filtered. For each sample, productive Simpson clonality was calculated as the square root of Simpson's diversity index over productive rearrangements. In TCRdb, the immuneACCESS table is reduced to in-frame sequences with V and J assigned. These tables do not hold every clone; where another copy was compared, an unresolved V gene accounts for under half, and the others remain unexplained. The DNA was the basis for D and trimming; V, J and clone size are from that table. Counted in this sample were 200,000 to 300,000 clones; 83% of them appeared once. Around 5.5% of the sample is held by the ten biggest clonotypes.

This sequence was found in a human donor in a cohort sampled during active COVID-19. Sequencing input: peripheral blood. Here the chain combines TRBV7-9 and TRBJ2-2; the central 8 bases match TRBD2. The CDR3: CASSSTSGGLRERTGELFF. The nucleotides read TGTGCCAGCAGCTCAACCTCGGGGGGGTTGAGGGAGAGGACCGGGGAGCTGTTTTTT.